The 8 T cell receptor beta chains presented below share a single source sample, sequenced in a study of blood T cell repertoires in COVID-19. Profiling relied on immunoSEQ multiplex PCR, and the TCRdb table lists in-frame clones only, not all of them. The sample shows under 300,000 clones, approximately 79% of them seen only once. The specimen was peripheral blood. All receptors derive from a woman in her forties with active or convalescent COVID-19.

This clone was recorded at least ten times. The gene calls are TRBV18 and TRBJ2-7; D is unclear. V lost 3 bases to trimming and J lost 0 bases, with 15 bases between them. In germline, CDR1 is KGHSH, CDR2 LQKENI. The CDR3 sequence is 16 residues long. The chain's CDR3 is CASSPRQARDSYEQYV. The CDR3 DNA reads TGTGCCAGCTCACCCCGGCAGGCTCGAGACTCCTACGAGCAGTACGTC.

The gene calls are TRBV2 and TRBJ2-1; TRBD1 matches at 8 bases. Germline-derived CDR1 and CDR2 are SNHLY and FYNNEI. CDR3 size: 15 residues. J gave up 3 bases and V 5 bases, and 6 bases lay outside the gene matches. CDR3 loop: CASSLGQGYYNEQFF. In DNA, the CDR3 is TGTGCCAGCAGTCTAGGACAGGGTTACTACAATGAGCAGTTCTTC.

CDR3 nucleotide sequence: TGTGCCAGCAGCCTTAGCGGGGATAGCTCCTACGAGCAGTACTTC. This encodes CASSLSGDSSYEQYF. The rearrangement uses TRBV3-1 (or the pseudogene TRBV3-2) and TRBJ2-7; 8 nucleotides line up with TRBD2. J gave up 0 bases and V 4 bases, and 5 bases lay outside the gene matches. Germline V gene data show CDR1 as LGHDT and CDR2 as YNNKEL (reference sequence). The CDR3 spans 15 residues.

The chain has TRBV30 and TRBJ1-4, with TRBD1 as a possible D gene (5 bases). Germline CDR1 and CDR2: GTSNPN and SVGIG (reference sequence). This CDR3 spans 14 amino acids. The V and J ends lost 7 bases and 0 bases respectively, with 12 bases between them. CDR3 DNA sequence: TGTGCCTCGACGGACACCTCAACTAATGAAAAACTGTTTTTT. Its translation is CASTDTSTNEKLFF.

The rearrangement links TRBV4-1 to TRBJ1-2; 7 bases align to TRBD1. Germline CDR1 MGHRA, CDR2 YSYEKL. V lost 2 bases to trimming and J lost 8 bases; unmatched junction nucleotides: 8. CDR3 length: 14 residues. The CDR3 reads CASSQPGQRPGYTF. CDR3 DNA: TGCGCCAGCAGCCAACCGGGACAGAGGCCAGGCTACACCTTC.

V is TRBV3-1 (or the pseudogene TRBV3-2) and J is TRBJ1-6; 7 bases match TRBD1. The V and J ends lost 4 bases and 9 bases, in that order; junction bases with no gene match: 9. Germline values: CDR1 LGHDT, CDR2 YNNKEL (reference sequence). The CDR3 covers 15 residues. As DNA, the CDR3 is TGTGCCAGCAGCCGACTTGACAGGGATGGTTCACCCCTCCACTTT. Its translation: CASSRLDRDGSPLHF.

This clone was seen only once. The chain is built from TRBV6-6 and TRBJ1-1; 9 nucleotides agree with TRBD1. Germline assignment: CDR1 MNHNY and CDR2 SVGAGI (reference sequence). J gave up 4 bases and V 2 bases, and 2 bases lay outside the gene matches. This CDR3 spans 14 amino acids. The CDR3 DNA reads TGTGCCAGCAGTTACGACAGGGGGGCCACTGAAGCTTTCTTT. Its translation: CASSYDRGATEAFF.

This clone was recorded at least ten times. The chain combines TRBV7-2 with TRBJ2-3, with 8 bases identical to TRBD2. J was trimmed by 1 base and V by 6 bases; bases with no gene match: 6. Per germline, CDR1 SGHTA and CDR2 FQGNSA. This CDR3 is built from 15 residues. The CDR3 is CASSIDSGGTDTQYF. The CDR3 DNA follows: TGTGCCAGCAGTATTGATAGCGGGGGCACAGATACGCAGTATTTT.